This TCR beta chain was sequenced for a study of blood T cell repertoires in COVID-19. Study-level information: Researchers got acute and convalescent COVID-19 samples from the United States, Italy and Spain. The analysed material was cDNA or gDNA that came from T cells, B-cell-depleted T cells, or PBMCs.

Original processing methods: Estimates of nucleated cell counts were drawn from the amplification of reference gene primers. Profiling relied on immunoSEQ multiplex PCR, and the TCRdb table lists in-frame clones only, not all of them. V and J calls and clone size are copied from that table; D and trimming were computed from the DNA. The sample gives 270,000 or so clones, roughly 89% of which show up once; 3.5% to 5% is in the top ten. Germline V gene lookup returns CDR1 MDHEN and CDR2 SYDVKM. The length of the CDR3 is 17 residues. V lost 2 bases and J lost 0, with 14 bases in between. J is TRBJ1-5 and V is TRBV28; D is possibly TRBD1 (6 bases). Sequencing used peripheral blood. The receptor's source is a woman between 40 and 55 years old who had recovered from COVID-19. This chain's CDR3 is CASSLTRYRDSNQPQHF. In DNA, the CDR3 is TGTGCCAGCAGTTTAACACGGTACAGGGATAGCAATCAGCCCCAGCATTTT.